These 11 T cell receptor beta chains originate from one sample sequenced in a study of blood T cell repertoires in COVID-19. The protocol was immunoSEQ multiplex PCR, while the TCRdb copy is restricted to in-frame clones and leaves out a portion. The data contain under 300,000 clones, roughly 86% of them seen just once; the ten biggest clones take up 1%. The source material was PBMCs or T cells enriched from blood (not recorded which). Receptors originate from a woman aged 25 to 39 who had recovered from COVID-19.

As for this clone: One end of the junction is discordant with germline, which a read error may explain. In nucleotides, the CDR3 is TGTGCCAGCAGTTTCCCTCAGGGGAACCCCCTCTTC. This gives the protein CASSFPQGNPLF. The rearrangement uses TRBV27 and TRBJ1-2; possibly TRBD1 for D (6 bases). The CDR3 extends over 12 amino acids. Germline CDR1 MNHEY, CDR2 SMNVEV (reference sequence).

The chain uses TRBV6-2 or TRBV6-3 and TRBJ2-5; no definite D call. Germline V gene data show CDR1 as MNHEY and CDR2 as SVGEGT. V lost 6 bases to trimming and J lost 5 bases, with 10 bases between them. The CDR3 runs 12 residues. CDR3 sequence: CASSQPRETQYF. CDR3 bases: TGTGCCAGCAGCCAACCGAGGGAGACCCAGTACTTC.

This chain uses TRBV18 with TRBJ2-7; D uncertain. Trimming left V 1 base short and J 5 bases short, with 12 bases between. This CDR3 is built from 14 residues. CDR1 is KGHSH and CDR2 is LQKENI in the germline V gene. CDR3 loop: CASSPLAPLNEQYF. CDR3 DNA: TGTGCCAGCTCACCACTAGCCCCTCTTAACGAGCAGTACTTC. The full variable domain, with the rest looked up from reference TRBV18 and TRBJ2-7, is NAGVMQNPRHLVRRRGQEARLRCSPMKGHSHVYWYRQLPEEGLKFMVYLQKENIIDESGMPKERFSAEFPKEGPSILRIQQVVRGDSAAYFCASSPLAPLNEQYFGPGTRLTVT.

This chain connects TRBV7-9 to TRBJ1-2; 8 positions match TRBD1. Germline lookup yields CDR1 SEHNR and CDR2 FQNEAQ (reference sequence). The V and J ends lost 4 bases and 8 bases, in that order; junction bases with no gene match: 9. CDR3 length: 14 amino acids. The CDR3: CASSSPQGASGYTF. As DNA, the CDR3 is TGTGCCAGCAGCTCCCCTCAGGGGGCTTCGGGCTACACCTTC.

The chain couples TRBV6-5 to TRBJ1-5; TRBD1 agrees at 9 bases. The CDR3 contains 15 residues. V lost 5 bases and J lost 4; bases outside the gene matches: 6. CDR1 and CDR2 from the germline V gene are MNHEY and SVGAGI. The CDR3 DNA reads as TGTGCCAGCAGTCCCCGGGACAGGGAAAATCAGCCCCAGCATTTT. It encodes CASSPRDRENQPQHF.

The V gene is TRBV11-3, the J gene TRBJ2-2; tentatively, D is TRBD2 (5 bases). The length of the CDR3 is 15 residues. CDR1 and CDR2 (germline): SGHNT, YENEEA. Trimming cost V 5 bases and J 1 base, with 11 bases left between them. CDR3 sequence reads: CASSTPRVNTGELFF. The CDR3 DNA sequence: TGTGCCAGCAGCACCCCGCGGGTGAACACCGGGGAGCTGTTTTTT.

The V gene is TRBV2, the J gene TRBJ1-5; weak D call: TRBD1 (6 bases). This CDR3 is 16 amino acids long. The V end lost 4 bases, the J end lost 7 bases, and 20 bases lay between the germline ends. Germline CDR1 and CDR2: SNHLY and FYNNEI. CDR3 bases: TGTGCCAGCAGTGTGGTGCAGGGGATCCTTGGGCAGCCCCAGCATTTT. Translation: CASSVVQGILGQPQHF. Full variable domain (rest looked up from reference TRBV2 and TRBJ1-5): EPEVTQTPSHQVTQMGQEVILRCVPISNHLYFYWYRQILGQKVEFLVSFYNNEISEKSEIFDDQFSVERPDGSNFTLKIRSTKLEDSAMYFCASSVVQGILGQPQHFGDGTRLSIL.

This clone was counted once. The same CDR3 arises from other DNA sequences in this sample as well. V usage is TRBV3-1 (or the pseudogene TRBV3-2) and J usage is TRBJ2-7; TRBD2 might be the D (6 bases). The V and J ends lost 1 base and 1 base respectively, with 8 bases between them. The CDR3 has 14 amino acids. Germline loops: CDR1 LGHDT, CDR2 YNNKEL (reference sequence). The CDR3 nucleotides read TGTGCCAGCAGCCAAGTGGGGGGATCCTACGAGCAGTACTTC. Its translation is CASSQVGGSYEQYF.

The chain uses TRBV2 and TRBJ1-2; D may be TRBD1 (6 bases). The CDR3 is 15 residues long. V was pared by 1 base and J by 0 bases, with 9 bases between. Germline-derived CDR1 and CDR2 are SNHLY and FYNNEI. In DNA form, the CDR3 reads TGTGCCAGCAGTGAAGTACAGGGAGCTAACTATGGCTACACCTTC. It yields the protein CASSEVQGANYGYTF.

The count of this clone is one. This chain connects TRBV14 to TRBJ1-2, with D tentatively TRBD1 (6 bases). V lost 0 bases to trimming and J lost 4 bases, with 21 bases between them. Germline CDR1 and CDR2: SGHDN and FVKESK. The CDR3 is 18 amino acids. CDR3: CASSQDSPLPGRGYGYTF. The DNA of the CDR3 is TGTGCCAGCAGCCAAGATTCGCCCTTACCCGGCAGGGGCTATGGCTACACCTTC.

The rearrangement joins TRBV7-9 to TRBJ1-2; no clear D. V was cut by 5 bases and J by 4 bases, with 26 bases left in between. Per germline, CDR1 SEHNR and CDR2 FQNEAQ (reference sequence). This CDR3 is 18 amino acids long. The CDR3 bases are TGTGCCAGCAGCACCCAGAGGGAGGGTTGGGATGTCATCTATGGCTACACCTTC. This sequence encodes CASSTQREGWDVIYGYTF. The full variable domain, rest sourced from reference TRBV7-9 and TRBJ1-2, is DTGVSQNPRHKITKRGQNVTFRCDPISEHNRLYWYRQTLGQGPEFLTYFQNEAQLEKSRLLSDRFSAERPKGSFSTLEIQRTEQGDSAMYLCASSTQREGWDVIYGYTFGSGTRLTVV.